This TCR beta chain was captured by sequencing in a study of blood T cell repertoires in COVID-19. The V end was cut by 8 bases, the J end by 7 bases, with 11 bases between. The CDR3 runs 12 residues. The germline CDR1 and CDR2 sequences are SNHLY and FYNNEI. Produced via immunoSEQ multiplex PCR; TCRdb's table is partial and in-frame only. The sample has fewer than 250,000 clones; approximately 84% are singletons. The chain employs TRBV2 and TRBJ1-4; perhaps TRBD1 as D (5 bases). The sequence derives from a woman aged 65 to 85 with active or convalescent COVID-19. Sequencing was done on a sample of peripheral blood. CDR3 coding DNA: TGTGCCAGCGGCCAGGGTGCTGAAAAACTGTTTTTT. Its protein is CASGQGAEKLFF.